This TCR beta chain was sequenced for a study of Tregs in tolerant kidney transplant recipients. In the case of this clone: What it binds is unknown.

Regarding the study as a whole: Donor-specific Treg expansion exceeded global Treg expansion in tolerant patients, suggesting antigen drive.

Data came from immunoSEQ multiplex PCR; TCRdb stores just in-frame clones and leaves some out. The table shows about 66,000 clones, with around nine tenths occurring only once. The junction had 1 base not matched to a gene; V was cut back by 3 bases and J by 2 bases. This CDR3 is 15 amino acids long. Germline assignment: CDR1 LGHNA and CDR2 YSLEER. The sequence came from a human donor who received a combined kidney and bone marrow transplant. The sample consisted of CD8+ T cells from blood, taken before the transplant. The gene calls are TRBV4-3 and TRBJ2-2; TRBD2 aligns across 9 bases. The DNA of the CDR3 is TGCGCCAGCAGCCAGACTAGCGGTAACACCGGGGAGCTGTTTTTT. It is translated as CASSQTSGNTGELFF.